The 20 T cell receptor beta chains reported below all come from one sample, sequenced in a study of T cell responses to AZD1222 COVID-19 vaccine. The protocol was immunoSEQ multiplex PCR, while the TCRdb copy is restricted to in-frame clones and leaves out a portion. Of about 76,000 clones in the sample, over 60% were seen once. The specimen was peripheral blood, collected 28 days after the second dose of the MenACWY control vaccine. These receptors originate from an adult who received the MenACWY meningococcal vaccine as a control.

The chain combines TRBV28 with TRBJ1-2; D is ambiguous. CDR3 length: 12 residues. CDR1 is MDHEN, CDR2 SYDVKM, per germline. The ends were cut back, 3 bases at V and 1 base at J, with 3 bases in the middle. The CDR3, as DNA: TGTGCCAGCAGTTTGGATAACTATGGCTACACCTTC. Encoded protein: CASSLDNYGYTF.

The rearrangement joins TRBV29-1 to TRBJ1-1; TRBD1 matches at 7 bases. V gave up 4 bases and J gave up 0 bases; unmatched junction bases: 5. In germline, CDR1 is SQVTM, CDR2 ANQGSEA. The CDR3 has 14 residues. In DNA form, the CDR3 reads TGCAGCGTTGCGGGGACAGCAATGAACACTGAAGCTTTCTTT. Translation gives CSVAGTAMNTEAFF.

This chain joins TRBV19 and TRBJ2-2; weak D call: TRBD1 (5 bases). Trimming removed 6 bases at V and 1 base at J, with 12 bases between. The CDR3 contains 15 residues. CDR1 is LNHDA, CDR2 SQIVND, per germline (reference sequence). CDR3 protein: CASRTQALNTGELFF. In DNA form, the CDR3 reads TGTGCCAGTAGGACACAGGCGCTGAACACCGGGGAGCTGTTTTTT.

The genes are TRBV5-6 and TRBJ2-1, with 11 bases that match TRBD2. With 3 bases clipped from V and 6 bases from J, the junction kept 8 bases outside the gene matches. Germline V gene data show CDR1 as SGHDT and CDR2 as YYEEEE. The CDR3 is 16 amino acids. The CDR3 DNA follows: TGTGCCAGCAGCTCTAAGACTAGCGGGACAGGCAATGAGCAGTTCTTC. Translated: CASSSKTSGTGNEQFF.

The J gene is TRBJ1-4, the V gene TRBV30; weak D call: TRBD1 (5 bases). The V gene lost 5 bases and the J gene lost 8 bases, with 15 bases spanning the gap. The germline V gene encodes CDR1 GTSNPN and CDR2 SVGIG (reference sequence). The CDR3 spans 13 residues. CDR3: CAWGQGTSEKLFF. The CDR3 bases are TGTGCCTGGGGACAAGGGACCTCCGAAAAACTGTTTTTT.

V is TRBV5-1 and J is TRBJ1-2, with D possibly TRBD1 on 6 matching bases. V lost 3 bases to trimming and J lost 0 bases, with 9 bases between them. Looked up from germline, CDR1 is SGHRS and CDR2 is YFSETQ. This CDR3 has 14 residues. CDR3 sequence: CASSSGQPNYGYTF. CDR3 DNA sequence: TGCGCCAGCAGCTCGGGACAACCTAACTATGGCTACACCTTC.

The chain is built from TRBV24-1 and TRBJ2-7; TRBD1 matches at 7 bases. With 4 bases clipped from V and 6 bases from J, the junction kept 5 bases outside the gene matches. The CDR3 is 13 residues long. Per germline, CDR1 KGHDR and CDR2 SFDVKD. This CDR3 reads CATSDPGQVEQYF. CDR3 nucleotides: TGTGCCACCAGTGACCCAGGACAGGTCGAGCAGTACTTC.

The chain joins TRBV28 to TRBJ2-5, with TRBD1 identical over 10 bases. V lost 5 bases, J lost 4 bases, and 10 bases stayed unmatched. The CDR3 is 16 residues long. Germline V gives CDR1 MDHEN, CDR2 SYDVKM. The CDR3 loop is CASSPYNRDRGETQYF. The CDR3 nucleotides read TGTGCCAGCAGTCCCTACAACCGGGACAGGGGAGAGACCCAGTACTTC.

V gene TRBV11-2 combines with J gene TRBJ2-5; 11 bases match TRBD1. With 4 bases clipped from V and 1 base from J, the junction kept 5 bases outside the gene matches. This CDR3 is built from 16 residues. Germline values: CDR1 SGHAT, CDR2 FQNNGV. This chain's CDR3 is CASSSGQGAIQETQYF. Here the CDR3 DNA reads TGTGCCAGCAGCTCTGGACAGGGGGCGATCCAAGAGACCCAGTACTTC.

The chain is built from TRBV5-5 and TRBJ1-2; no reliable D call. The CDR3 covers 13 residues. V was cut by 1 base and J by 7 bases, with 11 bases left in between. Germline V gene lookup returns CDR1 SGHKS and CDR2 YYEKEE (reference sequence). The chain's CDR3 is CASSLKPPVGYTF. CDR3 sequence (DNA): TGTGCCAGCAGCTTGAAACCGCCCGTTGGCTACACCTTC.

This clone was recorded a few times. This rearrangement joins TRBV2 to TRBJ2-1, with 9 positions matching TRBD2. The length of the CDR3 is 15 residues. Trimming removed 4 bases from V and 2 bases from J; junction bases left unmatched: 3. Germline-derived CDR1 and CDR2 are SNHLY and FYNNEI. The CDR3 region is CASSATSGAYNEQFF. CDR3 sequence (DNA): TGTGCCAGCAGTGCGACTAGCGGAGCCTACAATGAGCAGTTCTTC.

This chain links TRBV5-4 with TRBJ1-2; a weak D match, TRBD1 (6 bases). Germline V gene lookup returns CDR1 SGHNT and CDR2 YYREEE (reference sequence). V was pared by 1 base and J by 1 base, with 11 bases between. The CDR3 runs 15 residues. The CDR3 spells CASSLSQGINYGYTF. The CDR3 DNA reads TGTGCCAGCAGCTTGTCACAGGGAATTAACTATGGCTACACCTTC.

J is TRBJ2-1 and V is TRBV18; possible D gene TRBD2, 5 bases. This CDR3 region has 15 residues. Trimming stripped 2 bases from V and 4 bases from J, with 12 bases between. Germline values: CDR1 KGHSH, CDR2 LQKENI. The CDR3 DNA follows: TGTGCCAGCTCACCATACGGGAATGGGTACAATGAGCAGTTCTTC. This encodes CASSPYGNGYNEQFF.

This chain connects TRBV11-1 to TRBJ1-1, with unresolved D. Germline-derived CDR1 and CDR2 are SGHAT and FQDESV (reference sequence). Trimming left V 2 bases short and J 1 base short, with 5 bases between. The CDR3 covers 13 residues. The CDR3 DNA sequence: TGTGCCAGCAGCTTAATAAGGAACACTGAAGCTTTCTTT. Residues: CASSLIRNTEAFF.

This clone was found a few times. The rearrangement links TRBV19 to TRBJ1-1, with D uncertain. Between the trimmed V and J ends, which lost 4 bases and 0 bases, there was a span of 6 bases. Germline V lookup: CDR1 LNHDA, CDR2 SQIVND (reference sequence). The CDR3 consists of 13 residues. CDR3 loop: CASSNGMNTEAFF. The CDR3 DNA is TGTGCCAGTAGTAATGGGATGAACACTGAAGCTTTCTTT.

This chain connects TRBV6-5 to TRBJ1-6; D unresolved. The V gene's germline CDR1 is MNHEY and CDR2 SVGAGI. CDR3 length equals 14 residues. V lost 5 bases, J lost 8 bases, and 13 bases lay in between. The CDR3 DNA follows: TGTGCCAGCAGTCGAAAGGGTTTAGATTCACCCCTCCACTTT. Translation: CASSRKGLDSPLHF.

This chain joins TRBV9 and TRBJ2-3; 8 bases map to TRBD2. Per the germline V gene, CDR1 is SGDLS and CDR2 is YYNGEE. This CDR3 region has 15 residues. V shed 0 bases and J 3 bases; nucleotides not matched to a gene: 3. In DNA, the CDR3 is TGTGCCAGCAGCGTAGGTTCTAGCGGGACAGATACGCAGTATTTT. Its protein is CASSVGSSGTDTQYF.

The CDR3 region has the DNA TGTGCCACCGGACAGGCGTTAAGTCAGCCCCAGCATTTT. This translates into CATGQALSQPQHF. The V call is TRBV6-5, the J call TRBJ1-5, with 7 positions matching TRBD1. J lost 6 bases, V lost 10 bases, and 9 bases had no gene match. CDR3 length: 13 amino acids. From germline, CDR1 is MNHEY and CDR2 SVGAGI.

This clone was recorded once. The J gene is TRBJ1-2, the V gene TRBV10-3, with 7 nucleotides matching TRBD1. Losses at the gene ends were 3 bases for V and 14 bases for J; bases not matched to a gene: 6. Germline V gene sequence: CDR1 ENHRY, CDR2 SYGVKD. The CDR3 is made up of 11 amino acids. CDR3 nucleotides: TGTGCCATCAGTGATGAGGGGGCACAGACCTTC. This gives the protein CAISDEGAQTF.

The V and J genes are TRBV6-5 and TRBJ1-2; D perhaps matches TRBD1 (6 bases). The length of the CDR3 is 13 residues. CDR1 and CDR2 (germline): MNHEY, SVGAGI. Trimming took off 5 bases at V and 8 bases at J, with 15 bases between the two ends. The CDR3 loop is CASSRDRTGGYTF. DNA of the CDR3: TGTGCCAGCAGTAGAGACAGGACCGGGGGCTACACCTTC.